This T cell receptor beta chain was sequenced during a study of early T cells in non-severe SARS-CoV-2 infection. Study conclusions and caveats: The study's VDJdb matching favored anti-spike CD8 responses and missed private and CD4 specificities.

Unique molecular identifiers tagged individual cDNA molecules. A single record per CDR3 protein comes from TCRdb applying MiXCR to the 5' RACE reads. The data show over 60,000 distinct CDR3 sequences, approximately 13% seen once. This clonotype appeared many times. The antigen is undetermined. Trimming shortened V by 3 bases and J by 2 bases, and 14 bases separated the two germline ends. Germline V lookup: CDR1 MDHEN, CDR2 SYDVKM. CDR3 length: 16 residues. The sequencing used whole blood, collected at baseline. The TCR originated in an adult who was a healthcare worker with PCR-confirmed SARS-CoV-2 infection or an uninfected control (not recorded which). V usage is TRBV28 and J usage is TRBJ1-5; D is uncertain. CDR3 sequence reads: CASSLMGSWGNQPQHF. CDR3 sequence (DNA): TGTGCCAGCAGTTTGATGGGGTCATGGGGCAATCAGCCCCAGCATTTT.